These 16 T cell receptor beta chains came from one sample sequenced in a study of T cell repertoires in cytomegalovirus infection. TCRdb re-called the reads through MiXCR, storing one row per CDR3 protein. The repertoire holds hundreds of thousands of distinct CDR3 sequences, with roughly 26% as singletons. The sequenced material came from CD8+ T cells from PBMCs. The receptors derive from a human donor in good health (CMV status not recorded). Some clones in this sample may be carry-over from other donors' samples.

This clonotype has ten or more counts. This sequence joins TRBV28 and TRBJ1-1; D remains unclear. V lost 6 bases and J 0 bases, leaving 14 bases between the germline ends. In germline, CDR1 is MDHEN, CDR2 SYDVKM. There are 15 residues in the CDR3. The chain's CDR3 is CASRKAETLNTEAFF. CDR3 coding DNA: TGTGCCAGCAGAAAGGCGGAGACACTGAACACTGAAGCTTTCTTT.

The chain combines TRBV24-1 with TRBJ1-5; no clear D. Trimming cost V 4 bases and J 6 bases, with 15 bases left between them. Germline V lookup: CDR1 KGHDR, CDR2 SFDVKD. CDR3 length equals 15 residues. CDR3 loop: CATSDSRRVGQPQHF. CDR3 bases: TGTGCCACCAGTGACTCCCGTAGGGTGGGTCAGCCCCAGCATTTT.

DNA for the CDR3: TGTGCCAGCAGCTTTGCGGGGAGGAGGGAGACCCAGTACTTC. It codes for CASSFAGRRETQYF. The chain couples TRBV7-9 to TRBJ2-5; D possibly corresponds to TRBD2 (6 bases). Germline CDR1 SEHNR, CDR2 FQNEAQ (reference sequence). This CDR3 has 14 amino acids. Between the trimmed V and J ends, which lost 3 bases and 5 bases, there was a span of 13 bases. Together with reference TRBV7-9 and TRBJ2-5, the CDR3 gives the full variable domain: DTGVSQNPRHKITKRGQNVTFRCDPISEHNRLYWYRQTLGQGPEFLTYFQNEAQLEKSRLLSDRFSAERPKGSFSTLEIQRTEQGDSAMYLCASSFAGRRETQYFGPGTRLLVL.

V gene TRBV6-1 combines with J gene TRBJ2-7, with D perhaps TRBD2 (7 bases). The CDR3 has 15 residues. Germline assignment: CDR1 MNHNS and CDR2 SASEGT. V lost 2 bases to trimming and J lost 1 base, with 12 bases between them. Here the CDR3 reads CASSELGGLSYEQYF. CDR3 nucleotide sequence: TGTGCCAGCAGTGAATTGGGGGGGCTATCCTACGAGCAGTACTTC.

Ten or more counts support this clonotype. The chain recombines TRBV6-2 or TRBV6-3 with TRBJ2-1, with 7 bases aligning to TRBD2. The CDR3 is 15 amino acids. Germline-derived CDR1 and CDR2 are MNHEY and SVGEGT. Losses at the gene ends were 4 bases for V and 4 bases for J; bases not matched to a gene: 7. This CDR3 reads CASSFSQGGYNEQFF. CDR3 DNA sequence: TGTGCCAGCAGTTTCTCCCAGGGAGGGTACAATGAGCAGTTCTTC.

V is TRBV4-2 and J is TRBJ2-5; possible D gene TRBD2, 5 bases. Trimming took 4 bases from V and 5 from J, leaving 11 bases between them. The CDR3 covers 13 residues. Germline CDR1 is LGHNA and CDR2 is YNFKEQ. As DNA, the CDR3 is TGTGCCAGCAGCCCAGGACTGGGGGAGACCCAGTACTTC. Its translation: CASSPGLGETQYF.

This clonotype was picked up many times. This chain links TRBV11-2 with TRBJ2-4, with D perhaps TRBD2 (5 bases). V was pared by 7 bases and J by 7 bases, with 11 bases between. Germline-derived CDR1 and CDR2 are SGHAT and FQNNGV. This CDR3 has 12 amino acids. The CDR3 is CASTLSGNIQYF. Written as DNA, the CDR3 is TGTGCCAGCACCCTTTCGGGGAACATTCAGTACTTC.

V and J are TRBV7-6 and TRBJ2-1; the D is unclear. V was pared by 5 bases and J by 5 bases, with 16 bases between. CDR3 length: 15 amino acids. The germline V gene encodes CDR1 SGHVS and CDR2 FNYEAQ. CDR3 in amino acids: CASSLMGWADNEQFF. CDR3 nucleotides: TGTGCCAGCAGCCTAATGGGGTGGGCAGACAATGAGCAGTTCTTC.

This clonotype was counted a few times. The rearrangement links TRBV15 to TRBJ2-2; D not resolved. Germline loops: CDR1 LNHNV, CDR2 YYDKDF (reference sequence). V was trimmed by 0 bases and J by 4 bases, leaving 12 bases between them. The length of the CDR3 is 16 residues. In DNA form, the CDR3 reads TGTGCCACCAGCAGAGATCGGCCAGCAGGCACCGGGGAGCTGTTTTTT. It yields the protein CATSRDRPAGTGELFF.

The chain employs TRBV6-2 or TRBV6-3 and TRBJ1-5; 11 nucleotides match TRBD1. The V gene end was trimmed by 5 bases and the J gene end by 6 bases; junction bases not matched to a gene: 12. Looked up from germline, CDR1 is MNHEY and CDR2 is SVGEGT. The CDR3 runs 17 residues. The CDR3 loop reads CASSHPPGQGASQPQHF. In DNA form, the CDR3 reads TGTGCCAGCAGTCACCCCCCCGGACAGGGGGCCTCTCAGCCCCAGCATTTT.

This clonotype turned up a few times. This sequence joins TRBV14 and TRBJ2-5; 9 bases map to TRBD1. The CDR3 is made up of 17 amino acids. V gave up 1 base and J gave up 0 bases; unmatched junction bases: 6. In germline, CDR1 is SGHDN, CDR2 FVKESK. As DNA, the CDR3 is TGTGCCAGCAGCCAAGGACAGGGGGTCTATAACCAAGAGACCCAGTACTTC. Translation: CASSQGQGVYNQETQYF.

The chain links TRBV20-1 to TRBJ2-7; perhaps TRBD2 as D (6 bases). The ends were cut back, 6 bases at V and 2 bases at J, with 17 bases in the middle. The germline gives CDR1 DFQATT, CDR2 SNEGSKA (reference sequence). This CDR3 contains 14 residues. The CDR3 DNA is TGCAGTGCCCACTCGGGACTCCGGACCTACGAGCAGTACGTC. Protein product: CSAHSGLRTYEQYV.

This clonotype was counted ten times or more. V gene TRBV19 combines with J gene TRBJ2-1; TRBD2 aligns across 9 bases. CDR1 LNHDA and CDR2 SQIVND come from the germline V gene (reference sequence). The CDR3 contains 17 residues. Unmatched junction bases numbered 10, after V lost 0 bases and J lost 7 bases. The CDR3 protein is CASSIDPPGLARNEQFF. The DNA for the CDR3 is TGTGCCAGTAGTATAGATCCTCCGGGACTAGCAAGGAATGAGCAGTTCTTC.

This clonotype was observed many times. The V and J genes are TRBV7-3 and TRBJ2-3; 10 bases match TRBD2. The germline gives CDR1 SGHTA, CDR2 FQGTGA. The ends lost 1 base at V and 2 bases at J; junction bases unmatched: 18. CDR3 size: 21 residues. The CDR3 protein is CASSLIGGLAGEAFVTDTQYF. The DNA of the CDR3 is TGTGCCAGCAGCTTAATTGGAGGTCTAGCGGGGGAGGCGTTCGTCACAGATACGCAGTATTTT.

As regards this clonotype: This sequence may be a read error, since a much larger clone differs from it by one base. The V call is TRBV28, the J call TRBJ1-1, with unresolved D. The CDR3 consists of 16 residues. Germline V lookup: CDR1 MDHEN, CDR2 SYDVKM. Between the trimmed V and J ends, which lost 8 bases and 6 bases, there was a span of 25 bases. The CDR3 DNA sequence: TGTGCCAGCGGCACGAGGGAAGCGGGGATCAACGCTGAAGCTTTCTTT. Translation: CASGTREAGINAEAFF.

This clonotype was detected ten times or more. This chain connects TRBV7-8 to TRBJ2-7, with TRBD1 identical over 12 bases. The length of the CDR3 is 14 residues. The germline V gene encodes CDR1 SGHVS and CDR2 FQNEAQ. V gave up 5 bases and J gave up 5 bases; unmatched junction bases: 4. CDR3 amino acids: CASSQGQGADEQYF. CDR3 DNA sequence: TGTGCCAGCAGCCAGGGACAGGGGGCAGACGAGCAGTACTTC.